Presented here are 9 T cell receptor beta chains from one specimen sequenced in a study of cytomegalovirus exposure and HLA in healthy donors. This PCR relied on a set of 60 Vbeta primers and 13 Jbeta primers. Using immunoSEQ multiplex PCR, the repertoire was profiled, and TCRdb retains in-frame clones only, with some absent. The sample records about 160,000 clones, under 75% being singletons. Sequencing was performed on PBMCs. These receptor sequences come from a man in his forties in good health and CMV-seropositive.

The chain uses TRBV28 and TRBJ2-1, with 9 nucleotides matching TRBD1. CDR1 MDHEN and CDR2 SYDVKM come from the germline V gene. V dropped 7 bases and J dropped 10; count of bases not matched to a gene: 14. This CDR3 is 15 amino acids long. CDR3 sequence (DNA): TGTGCCAGCAATCCGACGGGACAGGGTACTGAGGAGCAGTTCTTC. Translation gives CASNPTGQGTEEQFF.

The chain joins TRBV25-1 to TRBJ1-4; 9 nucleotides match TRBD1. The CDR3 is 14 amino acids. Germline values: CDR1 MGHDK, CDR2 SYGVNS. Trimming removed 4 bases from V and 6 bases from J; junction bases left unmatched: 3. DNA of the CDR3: TGTGCCAGCAGTGTGGGACAGGGCGATGAAAAACTGTTTTTT. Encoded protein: CASSVGQGDEKLFF. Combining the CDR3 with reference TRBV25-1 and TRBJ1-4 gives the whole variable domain EADIYQTPRYLVIGTGKKITLECSQTMGHDKMYWYQQDPGMELHLIHYSYGVNSTEKGDLSSESTVSRIRTEHFPLTLESARPSHTSQYLCASSVGQGDEKLFFGSGTQLSVL.

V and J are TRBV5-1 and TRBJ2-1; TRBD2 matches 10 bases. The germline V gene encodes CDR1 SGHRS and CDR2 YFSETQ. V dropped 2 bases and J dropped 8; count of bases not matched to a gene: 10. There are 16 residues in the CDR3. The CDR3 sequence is CASSFTLKRGGDEQFF. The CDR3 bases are TGCGCCAGCAGCTTTACGTTGAAGCGGGGGGGAGATGAGCAGTTCTTC.

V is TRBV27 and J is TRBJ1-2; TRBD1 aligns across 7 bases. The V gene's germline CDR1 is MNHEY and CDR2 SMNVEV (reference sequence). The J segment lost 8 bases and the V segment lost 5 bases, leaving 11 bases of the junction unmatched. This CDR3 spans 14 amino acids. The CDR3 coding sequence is TGTGCCAGCAGTCGGGAAGGGGGCTCGCGGGGCTACACCTTC. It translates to CASSREGGSRGYTF.

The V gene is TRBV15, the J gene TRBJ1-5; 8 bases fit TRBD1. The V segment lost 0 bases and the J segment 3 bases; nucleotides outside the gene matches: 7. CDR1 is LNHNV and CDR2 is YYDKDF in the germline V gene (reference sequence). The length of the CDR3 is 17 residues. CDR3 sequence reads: CATSRDPRGLDNQPQHF. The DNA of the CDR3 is TGTGCCACCAGCAGAGATCCCAGGGGGCTAGACAATCAGCCCCAGCATTTT.

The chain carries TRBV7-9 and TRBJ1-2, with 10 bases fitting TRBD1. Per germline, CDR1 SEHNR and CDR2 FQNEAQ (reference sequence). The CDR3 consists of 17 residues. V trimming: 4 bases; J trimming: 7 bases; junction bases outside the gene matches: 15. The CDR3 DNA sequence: TGTGCCAGCAGCTCCGGGGGGACAGGGGTCCCGCCGGGTGGCTACACCTTC. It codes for CASSSGGTGVPPGGYTF.

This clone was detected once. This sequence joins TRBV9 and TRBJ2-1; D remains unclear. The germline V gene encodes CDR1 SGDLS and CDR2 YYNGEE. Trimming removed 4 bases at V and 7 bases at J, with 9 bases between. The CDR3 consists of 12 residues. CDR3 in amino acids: CASSSLPNEQFF. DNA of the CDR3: TGTGCCAGCAGCTCACTCCCGAATGAGCAGTTCTTC.

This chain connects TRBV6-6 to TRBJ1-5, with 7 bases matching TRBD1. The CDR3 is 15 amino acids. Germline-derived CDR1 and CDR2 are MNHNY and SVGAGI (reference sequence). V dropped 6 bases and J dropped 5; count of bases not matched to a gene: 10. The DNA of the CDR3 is TGTGCCAGCAGGGAGCCGGGACAGAGGGATCAGCCCCAGCATTTT. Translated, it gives CASREPGQRDQPQHF.

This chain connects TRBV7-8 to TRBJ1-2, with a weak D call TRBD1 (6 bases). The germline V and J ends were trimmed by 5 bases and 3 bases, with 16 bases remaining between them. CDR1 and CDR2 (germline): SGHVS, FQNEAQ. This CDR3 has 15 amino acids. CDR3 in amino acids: CASSTARGAHYGYTF. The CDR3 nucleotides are TGTGCCAGCAGCACCGCACGGGGGGCCCACTATGGCTACACCTTC.